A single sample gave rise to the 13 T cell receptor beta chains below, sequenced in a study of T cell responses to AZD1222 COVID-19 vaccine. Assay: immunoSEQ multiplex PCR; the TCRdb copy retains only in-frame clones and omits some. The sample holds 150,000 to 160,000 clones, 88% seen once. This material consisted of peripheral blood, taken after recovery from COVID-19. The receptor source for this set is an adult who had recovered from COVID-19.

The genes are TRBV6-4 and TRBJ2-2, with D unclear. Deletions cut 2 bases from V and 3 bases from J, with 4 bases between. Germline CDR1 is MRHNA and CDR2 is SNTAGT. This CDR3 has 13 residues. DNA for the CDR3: TGTGCCAGCAGTGACCGGGACACCGGGGAGCTGTTTTTT. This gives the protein CASSDRDTGELFF.

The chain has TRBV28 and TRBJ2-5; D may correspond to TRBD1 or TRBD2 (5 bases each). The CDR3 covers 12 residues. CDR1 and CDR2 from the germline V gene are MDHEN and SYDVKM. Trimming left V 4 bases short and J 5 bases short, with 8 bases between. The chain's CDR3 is CASSSRGETQYF. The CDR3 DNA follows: TGTGCCAGCAGTTCGAGGGGTGAGACCCAGTACTTC. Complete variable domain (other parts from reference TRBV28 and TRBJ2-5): DVKVTQSSRYLVKRTGEKVFLECVQDMDHENMFWYRQDPGLGLRLIYFSYDVKMKEKGDIPEGYSVSREKKERFSLILESASTNQTSMYLCASSSRGETQYFGPGTRLLVL.

The CDR3 sequence is CASSVEQGPTYEQYF. In DNA, the CDR3 is TGTGCCAGCAGCGTAGAGCAGGGCCCAACCTACGAGCAGTACTTC. The chain employs TRBV9 and TRBJ2-7; D is possibly TRBD1 (5 bases). V lost 0 bases and J lost 2, with 12 bases in between. Germline assignment: CDR1 SGDLS and CDR2 YYNGEE. The CDR3 covers 15 residues.

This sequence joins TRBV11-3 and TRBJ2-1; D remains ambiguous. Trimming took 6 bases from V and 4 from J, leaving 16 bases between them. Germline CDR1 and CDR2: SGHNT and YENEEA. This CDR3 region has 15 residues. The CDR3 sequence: CASSPAPALYNEQFF. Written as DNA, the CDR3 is TGTGCCAGCAGTCCCGCCCCGGCGTTGTACAATGAGCAGTTCTTC.

The CDR3 DNA reads as TGTGCCAGCTCCCCTGACGGTTCCGATGAGCAGTTCTTC. Translated: CASSPDGSDEQFF. The V call is TRBV18, the J call TRBJ2-1; D not resolved. Germline CDR1 is KGHSH and CDR2 is LQKENI. This CDR3 is built from 13 residues. V shed 6 bases and J shed 8 bases, with 14 bases lying between them.

The CDR3 DNA follows: TGTGCCAGCAGACCCATGGGGGGGGGCTCCTACAATGAGCAGTTCTTC. Translated, it gives CASRPMGGGSYNEQFF. The V gene is TRBV3-1 (or the pseudogene TRBV3-2), the J gene TRBJ2-1; 7 positions match TRBD2. With 6 bases clipped from V and 0 bases from J, the junction kept 8 bases outside the gene matches. The CDR3 contains 16 residues. Germline V CDR1 and CDR2: LGHDT, YNNKEL (reference sequence).

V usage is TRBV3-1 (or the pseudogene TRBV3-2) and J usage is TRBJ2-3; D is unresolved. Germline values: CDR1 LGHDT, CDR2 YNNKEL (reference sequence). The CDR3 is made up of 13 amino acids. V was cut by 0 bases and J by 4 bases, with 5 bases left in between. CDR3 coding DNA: TGTGCCAGCAGCCAAGATCCCCCAGATACGCAGTATTTT. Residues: CASSQDPPDTQYF.

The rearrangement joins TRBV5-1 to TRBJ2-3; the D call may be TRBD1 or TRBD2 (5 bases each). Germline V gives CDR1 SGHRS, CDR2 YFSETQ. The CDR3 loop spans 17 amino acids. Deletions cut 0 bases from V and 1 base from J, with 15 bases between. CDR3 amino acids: CASSLVGSFRGTDTQYF. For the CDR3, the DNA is TGCGCCAGCAGCTTGGTTGGGAGTTTCAGGGGCACAGATACGCAGTATTTT.

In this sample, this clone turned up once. The CDR3 region has the DNA TGTGCCAGCAGCAAAGGGGCAGGGCAACCCTCTGGAAACACCATATATTTT. Translated: CASSKGAGQPSGNTIYF. The chain employs TRBV21-1 and TRBJ1-3; the D call TRBD1 from the table was never checked on the DNA. TRBV21-1 is marked as a pseudogene. The CDR3 length is 17 residues.

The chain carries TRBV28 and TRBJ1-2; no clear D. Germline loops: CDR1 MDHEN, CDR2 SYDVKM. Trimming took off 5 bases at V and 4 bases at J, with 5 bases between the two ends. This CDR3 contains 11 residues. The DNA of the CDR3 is TGTGCCAGCAGTGGGGTCTATGGCTACACCTTC. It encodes CASSGVYGYTF.

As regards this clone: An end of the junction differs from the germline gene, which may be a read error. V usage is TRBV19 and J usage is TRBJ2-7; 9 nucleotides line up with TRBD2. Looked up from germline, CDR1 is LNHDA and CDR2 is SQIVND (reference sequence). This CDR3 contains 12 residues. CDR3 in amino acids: CASSIAGTSFHF. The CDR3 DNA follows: TGTGCCAGTAGTATAGCGGGGACTAGCTTCCACTTC. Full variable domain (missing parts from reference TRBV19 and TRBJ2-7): DGGITQSPKYLFRKEGQNVTLSCEQNLNHDAMYWYRQDPGQGLRLIYYSQIVNDFQKGDIAEGYSVSREKKESFPLTVTSAQKNPTAFYLCASSIAGTSFHFGPGTRLTVT.

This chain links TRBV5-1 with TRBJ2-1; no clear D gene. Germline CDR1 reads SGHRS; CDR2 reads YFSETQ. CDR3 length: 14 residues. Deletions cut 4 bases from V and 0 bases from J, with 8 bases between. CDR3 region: CASSPQSSYNEQFF. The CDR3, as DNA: TGCGCCAGCAGCCCCCAGAGCTCCTACAATGAGCAGTTCTTC.

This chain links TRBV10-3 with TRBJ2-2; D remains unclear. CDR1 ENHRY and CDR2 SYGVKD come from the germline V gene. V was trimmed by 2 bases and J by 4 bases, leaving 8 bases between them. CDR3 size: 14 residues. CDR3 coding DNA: TGTGCCATCAGTGAGGACATGAGCACCGGGGAGCTGTTTTTT. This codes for CAISEDMSTGELFF.